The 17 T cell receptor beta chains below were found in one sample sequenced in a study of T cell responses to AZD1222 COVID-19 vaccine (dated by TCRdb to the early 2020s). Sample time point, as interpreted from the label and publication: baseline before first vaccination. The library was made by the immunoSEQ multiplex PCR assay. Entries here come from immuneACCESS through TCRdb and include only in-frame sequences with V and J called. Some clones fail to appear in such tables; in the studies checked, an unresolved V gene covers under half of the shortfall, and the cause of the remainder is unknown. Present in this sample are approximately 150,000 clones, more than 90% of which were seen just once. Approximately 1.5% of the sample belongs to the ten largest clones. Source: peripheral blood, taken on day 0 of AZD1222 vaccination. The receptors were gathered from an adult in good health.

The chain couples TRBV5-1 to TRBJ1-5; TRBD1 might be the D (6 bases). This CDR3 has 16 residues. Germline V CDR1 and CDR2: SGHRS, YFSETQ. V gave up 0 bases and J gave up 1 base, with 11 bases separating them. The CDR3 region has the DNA TGCGCCAGCAGCTTGGGGGGGCTGGGCAGCAATCAGCCCCAGCATTTT. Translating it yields CASSLGGLGSNQPQHF.

This chain's CDR3 is CASSSWSRASGRVYEQYF. The CDR3 DNA reads as TGTGCCAGCAGTTCTTGGTCTAGAGCTAGCGGGAGGGTATACGAGCAGTACTTC. The chain couples TRBV27 to TRBJ2-7; 12 nucleotides match TRBD2. The CDR3 sequence is 18 residues long. V trimming: 4 bases; J trimming: 4 bases; junction bases outside the gene matches: 14. CDR1 and CDR2 from the germline V gene are MNHEY and SMNVEV (reference sequence).

Here the CDR3 reads CASSFNRGPQETQYF. CDR3 DNA sequence: TGTGCCAGCAGCTTTAACCGGGGGCCACAAGAGACCCAGTACTTC. The chain joins TRBV11-2 to TRBJ2-5; D may be TRBD1 or TRBD2 (6 bases each). This CDR3 comprises 15 residues. V was shortened by 3 bases and J by 2 bases, with 13 bases between the two germline ends. CDR1 is SGHAT and CDR2 is FQNNGV in the germline V gene. The whole variable domain, remainder taken from reference TRBV11-2 and TRBJ2-5, is EAGVAQSPRYKIIEKRQSVAFWCNPISGHATLYWYQQILGQGPKLLIQFQNNGVVDDSQLPKDRFSAERLKGVDSTLKIQPAKLEDSAVYLCASSFNRGPQETQYFGPGTRLLVL.

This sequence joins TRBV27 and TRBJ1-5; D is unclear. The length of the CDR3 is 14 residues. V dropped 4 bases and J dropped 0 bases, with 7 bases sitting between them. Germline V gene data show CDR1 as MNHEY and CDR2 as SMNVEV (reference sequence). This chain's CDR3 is CASSWSYSNQPQHF. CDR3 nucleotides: TGTGCCAGCAGTTGGTCCTATAGCAATCAGCCCCAGCATTTT.

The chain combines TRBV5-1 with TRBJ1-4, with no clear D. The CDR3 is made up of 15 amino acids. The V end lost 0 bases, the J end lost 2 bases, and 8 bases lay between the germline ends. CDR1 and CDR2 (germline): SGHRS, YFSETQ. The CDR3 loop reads CASSLVGPTNEKLFF. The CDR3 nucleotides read TGCGCCAGCAGCTTGGTCGGACCCACTAATGAAAAACTGTTTTTT.

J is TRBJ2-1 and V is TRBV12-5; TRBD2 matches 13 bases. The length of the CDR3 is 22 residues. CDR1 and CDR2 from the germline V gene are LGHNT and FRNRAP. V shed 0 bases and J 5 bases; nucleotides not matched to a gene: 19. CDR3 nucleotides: TGTGCTAGTGGTTTGGTCCTACCCCAGACTAGCGGGAGGTCTCATGGGGACAATGAGCAGTTCTTC. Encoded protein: CASGLVLPQTSGRSHGDNEQFF.

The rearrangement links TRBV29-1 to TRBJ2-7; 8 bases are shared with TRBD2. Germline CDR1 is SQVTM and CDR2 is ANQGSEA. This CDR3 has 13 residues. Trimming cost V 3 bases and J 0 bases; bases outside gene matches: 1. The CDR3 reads CSVDGRDSYEQYF. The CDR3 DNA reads TGCAGCGTTGACGGGAGGGACTCCTACGAGCAGTACTTC.

In DNA form, the CDR3 reads TGTGCCAGCAGAACTTTCGAGTACGGTCAGCCCCAGCATTTT. Translated: CASRTFEYGQPQHF. The rearrangement uses TRBV6-5 and TRBJ1-5; D remains ambiguous. The V end was cut by 6 bases, the J end by 6 bases, with 15 bases between. CDR1 MNHEY and CDR2 SVGAGI come from the germline V gene. The CDR3 is 14 amino acids.

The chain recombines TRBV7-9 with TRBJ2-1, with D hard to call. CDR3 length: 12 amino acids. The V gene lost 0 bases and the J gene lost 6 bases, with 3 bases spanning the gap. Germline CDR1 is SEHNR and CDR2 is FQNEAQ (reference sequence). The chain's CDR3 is CASSLARNEQFF. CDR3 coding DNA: TGTGCCAGCAGCTTAGCCCGCAATGAGCAGTTCTTC.

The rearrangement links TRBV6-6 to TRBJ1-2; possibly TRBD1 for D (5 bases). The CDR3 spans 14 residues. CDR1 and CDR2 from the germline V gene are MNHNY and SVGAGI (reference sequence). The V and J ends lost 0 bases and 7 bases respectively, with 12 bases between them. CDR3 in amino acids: CASSYSAGSGGYTF. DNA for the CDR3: TGTGCCAGCAGTTACTCTGCAGGGTCGGGTGGCTACACCTTC.

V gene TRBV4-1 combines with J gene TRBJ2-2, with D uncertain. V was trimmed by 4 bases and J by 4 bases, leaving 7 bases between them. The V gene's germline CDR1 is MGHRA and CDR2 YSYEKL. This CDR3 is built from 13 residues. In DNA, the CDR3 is TGCGCCAGCAGCCTAACGGGCACCGGGGAGCTGTTTTTT. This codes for CASSLTGTGELFF.

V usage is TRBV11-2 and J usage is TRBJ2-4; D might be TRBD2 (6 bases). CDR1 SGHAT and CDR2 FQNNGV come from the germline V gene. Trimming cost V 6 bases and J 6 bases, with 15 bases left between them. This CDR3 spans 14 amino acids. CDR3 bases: TGTGCCAGCAGACACTGGGGTAGCGGAAACATTCAGTACTTC. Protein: CASRHWGSGNIQYF.

The CDR3 DNA sequence: TGTGCCAGCAGCAGTATACAGGGGGCCTCCTACAATGAGCAGTTCTTC. This encodes CASSSIQGASYNEQFF. This chain links TRBV5-6 with TRBJ2-1, with 9 bases aligning to TRBD1. This CDR3 spans 16 amino acids. Germline lookup yields CDR1 SGHDT and CDR2 YYEEEE. J gave up 0 bases and V 4 bases, and 5 bases lay outside the gene matches.

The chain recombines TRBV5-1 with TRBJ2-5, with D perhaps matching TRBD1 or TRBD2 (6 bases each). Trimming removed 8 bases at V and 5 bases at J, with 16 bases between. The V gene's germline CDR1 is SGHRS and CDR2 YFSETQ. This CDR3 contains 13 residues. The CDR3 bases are TGCGCCAGTATGACAATAGGGGGGGAGACCCAGTACTTC. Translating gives CASMTIGGETQYF.

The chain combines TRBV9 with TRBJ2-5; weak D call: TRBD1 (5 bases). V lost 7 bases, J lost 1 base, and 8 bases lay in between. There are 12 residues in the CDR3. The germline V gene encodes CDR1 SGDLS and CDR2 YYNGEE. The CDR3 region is CASGTGQETQYF. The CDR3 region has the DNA TGTGCCAGCGGAACAGGCCAAGAGACCCAGTACTTC.

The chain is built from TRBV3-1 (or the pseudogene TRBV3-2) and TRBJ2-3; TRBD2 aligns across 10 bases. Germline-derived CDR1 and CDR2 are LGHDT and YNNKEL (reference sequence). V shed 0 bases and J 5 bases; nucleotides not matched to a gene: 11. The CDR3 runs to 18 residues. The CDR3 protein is CASSQDLGLAGVVDTQYF. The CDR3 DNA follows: TGTGCCAGCAGCCAAGATTTGGGTCTAGCGGGAGTGGTAGATACGCAGTATTTT.

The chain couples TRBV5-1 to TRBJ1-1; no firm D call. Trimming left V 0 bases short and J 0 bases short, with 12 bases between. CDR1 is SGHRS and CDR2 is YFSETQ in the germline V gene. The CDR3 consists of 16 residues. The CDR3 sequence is CASSLGVGQMNTEAFF. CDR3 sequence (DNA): TGCGCCAGCAGCTTGGGAGTAGGCCAGATGAACACTGAAGCTTTCTTT.